The T cell receptor (beta chain) described here comes from a study of shared clonotypes between healthy human individuals. With regard to this clone: What it binds is unknown.

Sequencing was performed with immunoSEQ multiplex PCR; in TCRdb, only in-frame clones are kept and a portion is missing. The repertoire has a few million clones, 85% to 95% of them found once; the top ten carry 0.14%. CD4+ cells underwent separation, giving CD45RA+ naive and CD45RA-negative memory subsets. The study, taken as a whole, reports: Generation probabilities of non-shared clonotypes were lower (relative to those shared by all four donors). Generally, naive subsets (rather than memory subsets) showed larger estimated richness.

The CDR3 has 17 amino acids. Deletions cut 1 base from V and 3 bases from J, with 18 bases between. Germline V gene lookup returns CDR1 SGHNT and CDR2 YYREEE (reference sequence). The clonotype comes from a man aged 18 to 30 in good health. Sequencing was performed on naive CD4+ T cells sorted from blood. Documented subset: CD45RA+ positively selected. J is TRBJ2-3 and V is TRBV5-4; D is undetermined. The CDR3, as DNA: TGTGCCAGCAGCTTGAAAATGGAGAGTGGTGGGACAGATACGCAGTATTTT. Its translation is CASSLKMESGGTDTQYF.